The 9 T cell receptor beta chains below all came from one sample that was sequenced in a study of T cell repertoires in cytomegalovirus infection. TCRdb passed the reads through MiXCR, listing each CDR3 protein once. The sample has tens of thousands of distinct CDR3 sequences, roughly a fifth seen once. Antigens for these TCRs are unknown. Sequences were derived from CD8+ T cells from cultured PBMCs, sampled from culture after CMV antigen stimulation. These receptors all stem from a human donor in good health (CMV status not recorded). Some clones in this sample may be carry-over from other donors' samples.

In this sample, this clonotype turned up many times. The chain carries TRBV7-2 and TRBJ1-6, with D unresolved. V lost 5 bases to trimming and J lost 7 bases, with 15 bases between them. The germline CDR1 and CDR2 sequences are SGHTA and FQGNSA. This CDR3 has 15 residues. The CDR3 region is CASSREASRNSPLHF. The CDR3 coding sequence is TGTGCCAGCAGCAGAGAAGCCAGTCGGAATTCACCCCTCCACTTT.

The gene calls are TRBV27 and TRBJ1-2, with D uncertain. CDR1 is MNHEY and CDR2 is SMNVEV in the germline V gene (reference sequence). This CDR3 contains 11 residues. The CDR3, as DNA: TGTGCTTCAGGTGCCTCCTATGGCTACACCTTC. Amino acid sequence: CASGASYGYTF.

The chain links TRBV7-3 to TRBJ2-3; 9 positions agree with TRBD1. Unmatched junction bases numbered 5, after V lost 5 bases and J lost 11 bases. The CDR3 contains 12 residues. Per the germline V gene, CDR1 is SGHTA and CDR2 is FQGTGA. The CDR3 DNA follows: TGTGCCAGCAGCCCGGGACAGGGACTGCAGTATTTT. It is translated as CASSPGQGLQYF.

This clonotype has ten or more counts. The chain carries TRBV7-8 and TRBJ2-3, with a tentative D call TRBD2 (6 bases). CDR3 size: 15 residues. V lost 4 bases to trimming and J lost 0 bases, with 11 bases between them. The germline gives CDR1 SGHVS, CDR2 FQNEAQ. This CDR3 is CASSSSSVSTDTQYF. The CDR3 nucleotides are TGTGCCAGCAGCTCATCTAGCGTTAGCACAGATACGCAGTATTTT.

This clonotype has a single count. V is TRBV4-1 and J is TRBJ1-2; a weak D match, TRBD1 (6 bases). Trimming shortened V by 0 bases and J by 8 bases, and 10 bases separated the two germline ends. This CDR3 comprises 13 residues. Germline V gives CDR1 MGHRA, CDR2 YSYEKL. The CDR3 protein is CASSQEQGNGYTF. The DNA of the CDR3 is TGCGCCAGCAGCCAAGAACAGGGCAACGGCTACACCTTC.

V is TRBV27 and J is TRBJ2-6; no clear D. V shed 4 bases and J shed 0 bases, with 10 bases lying between them. The length of the CDR3 is 16 residues. Looked up from germline, CDR1 is MNHEY and CDR2 is SMNVEV (reference sequence). This chain's CDR3 is CASSSTKDSGANVLTF. The DNA of the CDR3 is TGTGCCAGCAGTTCAACAAAAGACTCTGGGGCCAACGTCCTGACTTTC.

V usage is TRBV5-1 and J usage is TRBJ2-7, with D possibly TRBD2 on 5 matching bases. Germline V gene lookup returns CDR1 SGHRS and CDR2 YFSETQ. V shed 4 bases and J shed 5 bases, with 28 bases lying between them. This CDR3 is 18 amino acids long. CDR3 region: CASSLSWTGLGGTDEQYF. The CDR3 nucleotides are TGCGCCAGCAGCCTATCCTGGACCGGCCTAGGAGGTACTGACGAGCAGTACTTC.

This clonotype was observed at least ten times. This chain links TRBV12-3 or TRBV12-4 with TRBJ2-4; D possibly corresponds to TRBD2 (6 bases). Trimming removed 5 bases from V and 0 bases from J, with 8 bases in between. This CDR3 has 14 residues. The CDR3 region is CASSRGLAKNIQYF. As DNA, the CDR3 is TGTGCCAGCAGTCGGGGACTAGCCAAAAACATTCAGTACTTC.

This chain uses TRBV12-3 or TRBV12-4 with TRBJ2-7, with D hard to call. This CDR3 has 13 amino acids. The V gene lost 2 bases and the J gene lost 1 base, with 6 bases spanning the gap. The CDR3 nucleotides read TGTGCCAGCAGTTTAAGGAGATCCTACGAGCAGTACTTC. Its protein is CASSLRRSYEQYF.